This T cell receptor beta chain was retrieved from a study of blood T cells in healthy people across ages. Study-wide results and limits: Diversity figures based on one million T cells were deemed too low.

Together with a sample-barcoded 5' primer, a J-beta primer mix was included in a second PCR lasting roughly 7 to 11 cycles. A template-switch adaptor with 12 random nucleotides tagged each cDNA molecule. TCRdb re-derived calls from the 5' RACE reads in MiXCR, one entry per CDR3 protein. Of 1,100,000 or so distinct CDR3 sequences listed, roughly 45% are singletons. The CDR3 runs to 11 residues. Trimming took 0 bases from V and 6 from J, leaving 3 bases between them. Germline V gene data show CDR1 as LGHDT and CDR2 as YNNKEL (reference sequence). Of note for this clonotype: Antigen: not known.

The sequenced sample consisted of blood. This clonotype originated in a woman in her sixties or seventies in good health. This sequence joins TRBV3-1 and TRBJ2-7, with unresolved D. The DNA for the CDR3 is TGTGCCAGCAGCCAAGACATCGAGCAGTACTTC. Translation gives CASSQDIEQYF.